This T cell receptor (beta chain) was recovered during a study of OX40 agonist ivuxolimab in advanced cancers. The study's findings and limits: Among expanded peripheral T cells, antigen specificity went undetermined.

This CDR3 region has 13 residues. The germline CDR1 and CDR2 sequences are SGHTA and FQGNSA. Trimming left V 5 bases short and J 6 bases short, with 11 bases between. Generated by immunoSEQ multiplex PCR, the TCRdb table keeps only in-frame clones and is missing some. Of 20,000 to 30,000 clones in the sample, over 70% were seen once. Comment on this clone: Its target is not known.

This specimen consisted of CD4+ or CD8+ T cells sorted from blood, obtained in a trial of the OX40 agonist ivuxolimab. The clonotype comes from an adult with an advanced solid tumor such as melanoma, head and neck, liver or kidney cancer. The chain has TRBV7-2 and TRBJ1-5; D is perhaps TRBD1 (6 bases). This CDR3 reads CASSPDRGQPQHF. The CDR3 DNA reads TGTGCCAGCAGCCCGGACAGAGGTCAGCCCCAGCATTTT. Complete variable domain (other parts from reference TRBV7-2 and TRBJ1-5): GAGVSQSPSNKVTEKGKDVELRCDPISGHTALYWYRQSLGQGLEFLIYFQGNSAPDKSGLPSDRFSAERTGGSVSTLTIQRTQQEDSAVYLCASSPDRGQPQHFGDGTRLSIL.